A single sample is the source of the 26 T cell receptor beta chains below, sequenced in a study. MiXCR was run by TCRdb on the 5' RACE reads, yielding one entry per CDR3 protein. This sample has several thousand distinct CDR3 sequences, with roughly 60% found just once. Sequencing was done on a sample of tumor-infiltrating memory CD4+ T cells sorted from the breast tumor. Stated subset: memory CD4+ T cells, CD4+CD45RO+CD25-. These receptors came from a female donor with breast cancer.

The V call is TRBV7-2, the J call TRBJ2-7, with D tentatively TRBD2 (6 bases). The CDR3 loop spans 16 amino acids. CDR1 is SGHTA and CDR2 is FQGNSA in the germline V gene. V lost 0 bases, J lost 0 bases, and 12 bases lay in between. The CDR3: CASSLASGQSSYEQYF. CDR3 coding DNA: TGTGCCAGCAGCTTAGCGAGCGGGCAAAGCTCCTACGAGCAGTACTTC. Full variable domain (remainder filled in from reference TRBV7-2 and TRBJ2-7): GAGVSQSPSNKVTEKGKDVELRCDPISGHTALYWYRQSLGQGLEFLIYFQGNSAPDKSGLPSDRFSAERTGGSVSTLTIQRTQQEDSAVYLCASSLASGQSSYEQYFGPGTRLTVT.

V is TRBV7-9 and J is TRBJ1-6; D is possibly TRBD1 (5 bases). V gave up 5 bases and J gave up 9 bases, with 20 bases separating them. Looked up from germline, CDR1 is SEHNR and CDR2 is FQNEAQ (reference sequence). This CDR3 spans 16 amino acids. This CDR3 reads CASSPPGPARVSPLHF. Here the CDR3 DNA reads TGTGCCAGCAGCCCTCCGGGACCGGCCCGGGTTTCACCCCTCCACTTT.

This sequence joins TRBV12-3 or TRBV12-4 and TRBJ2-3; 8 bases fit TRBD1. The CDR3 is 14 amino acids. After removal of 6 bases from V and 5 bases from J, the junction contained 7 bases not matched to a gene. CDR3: CASSMTQGGDTQYF. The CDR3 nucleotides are TGTGCCAGCAGCATGACACAGGGGGGAGATACGCAGTATTTT.

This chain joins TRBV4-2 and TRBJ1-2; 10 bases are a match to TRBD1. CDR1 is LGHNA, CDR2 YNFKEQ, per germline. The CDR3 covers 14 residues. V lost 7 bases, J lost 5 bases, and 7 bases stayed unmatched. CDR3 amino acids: CASTRQGAGYGYTF. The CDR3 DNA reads TGTGCCAGCACTCGACAGGGGGCAGGGTATGGCTACACCTTC.

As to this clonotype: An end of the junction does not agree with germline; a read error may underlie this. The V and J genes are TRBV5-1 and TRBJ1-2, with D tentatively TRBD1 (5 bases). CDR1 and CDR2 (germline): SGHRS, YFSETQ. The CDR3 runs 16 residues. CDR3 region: CASSPTHRDASDGYTF. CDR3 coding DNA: TGCGCCAGCAGCCCTACCCACCGGGACGCCTCGGATGGCTACACTTTC.

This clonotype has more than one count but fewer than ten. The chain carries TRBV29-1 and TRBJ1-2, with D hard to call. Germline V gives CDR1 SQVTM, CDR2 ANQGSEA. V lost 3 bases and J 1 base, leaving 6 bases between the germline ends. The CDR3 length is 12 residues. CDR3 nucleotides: TGCAGCGTTGAGGAGATTAACTATGGCTACACCTTC. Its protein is CSVEEINYGYTF. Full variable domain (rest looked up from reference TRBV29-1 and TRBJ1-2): SAVISQKPSRDICQRGTSLTIQCQVDSQVTMMFWYRQQPGQSLTLIATANQGSEATYESGFVIDKFPISRPNLTFSTLTVSNMSPEDSSIYLCSVEEINYGYTFGSGTRLTVV.

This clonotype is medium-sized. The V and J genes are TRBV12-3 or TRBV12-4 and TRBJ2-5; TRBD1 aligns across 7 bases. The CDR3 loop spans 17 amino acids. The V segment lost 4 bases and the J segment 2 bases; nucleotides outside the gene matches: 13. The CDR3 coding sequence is TGTGCCAGCAGTTCCCGGCGGCTCGACAGGGTTCAAGAGACCCAGTACTTC. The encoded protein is CASSSRRLDRVQETQYF.

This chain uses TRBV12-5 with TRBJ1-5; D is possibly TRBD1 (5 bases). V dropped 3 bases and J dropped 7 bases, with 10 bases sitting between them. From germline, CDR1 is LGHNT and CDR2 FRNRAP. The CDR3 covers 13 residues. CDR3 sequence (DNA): TGTGCTAGTGGTTTTGTGGGGCGGCAGCCCCAGCATTTT. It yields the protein CASGFVGRQPQHF.

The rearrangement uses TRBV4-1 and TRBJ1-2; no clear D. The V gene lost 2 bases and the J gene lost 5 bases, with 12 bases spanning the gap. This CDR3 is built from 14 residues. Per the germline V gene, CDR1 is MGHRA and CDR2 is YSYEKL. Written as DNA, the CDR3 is TGCGCCAGCAGCCAAAGCCAGGACGGGTATGGCTACACCTTC. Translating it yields CASSQSQDGYGYTF.

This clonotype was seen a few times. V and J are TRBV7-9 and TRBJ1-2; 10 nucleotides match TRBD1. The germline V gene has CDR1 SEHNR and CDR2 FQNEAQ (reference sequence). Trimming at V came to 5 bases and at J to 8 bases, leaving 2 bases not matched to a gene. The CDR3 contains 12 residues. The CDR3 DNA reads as TGTGCCAGCAGCCCGGGACAGGGGGGCTACACCTTC. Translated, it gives CASSPGQGGYTF.

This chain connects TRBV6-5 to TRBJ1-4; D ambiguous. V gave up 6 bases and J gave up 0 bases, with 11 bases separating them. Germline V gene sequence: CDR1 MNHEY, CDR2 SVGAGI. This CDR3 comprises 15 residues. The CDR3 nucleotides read TGTGCCAGCAGCCCGTTTCCGGCAACTAATGAAAAACTGTTTTTT. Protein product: CASSPFPATNEKLFF.

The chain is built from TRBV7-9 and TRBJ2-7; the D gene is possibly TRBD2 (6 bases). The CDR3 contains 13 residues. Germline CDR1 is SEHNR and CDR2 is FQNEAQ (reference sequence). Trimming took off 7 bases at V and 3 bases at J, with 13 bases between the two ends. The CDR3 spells CASNSREFYEQYF. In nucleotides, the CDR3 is TGTGCCAGCAATTCTCGGGAGTTCTACGAGCAGTACTTC. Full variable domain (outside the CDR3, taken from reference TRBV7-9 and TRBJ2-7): DTGVSQNPRHKITKRGQNVTFRCDPISEHNRLYWYRQTLGQGPEFLTYFQNEAQLEKSRLLSDRFSAERPKGSFSTLEIQRTEQGDSAMYLCASNSREFYEQYFGPGTRLTVT.

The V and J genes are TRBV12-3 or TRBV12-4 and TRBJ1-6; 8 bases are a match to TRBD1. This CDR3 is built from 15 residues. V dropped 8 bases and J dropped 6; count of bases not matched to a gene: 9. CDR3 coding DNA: TGTGCCAGCGGTCTTGGGGACAGGACTAATTCACCCCTCCACTTT. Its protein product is CASGLGDRTNSPLHF.

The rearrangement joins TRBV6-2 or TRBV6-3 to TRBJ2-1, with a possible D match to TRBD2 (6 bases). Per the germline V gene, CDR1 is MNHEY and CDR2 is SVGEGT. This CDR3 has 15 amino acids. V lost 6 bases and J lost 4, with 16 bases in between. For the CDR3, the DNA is TGTGCCAGCAGCCCCCCGGGAGATGGATACAATGAGCAGTTCTTC. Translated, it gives CASSPPGDGYNEQFF.

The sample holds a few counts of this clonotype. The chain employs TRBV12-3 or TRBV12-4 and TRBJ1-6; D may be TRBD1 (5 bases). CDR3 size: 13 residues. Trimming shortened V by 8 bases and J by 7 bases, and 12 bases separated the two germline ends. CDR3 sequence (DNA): TGTGCCAGCCAGGGTGTAGGAAATTCACCCCTCCACTTT. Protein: CASQGVGNSPLHF.

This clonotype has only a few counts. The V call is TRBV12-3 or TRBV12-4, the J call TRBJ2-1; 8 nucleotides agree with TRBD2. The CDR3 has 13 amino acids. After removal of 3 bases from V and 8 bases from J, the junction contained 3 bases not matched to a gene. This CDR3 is CASSFSGEDEQFF. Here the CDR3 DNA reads TGTGCCAGCAGTTTTAGCGGGGAGGATGAGCAGTTCTTC.

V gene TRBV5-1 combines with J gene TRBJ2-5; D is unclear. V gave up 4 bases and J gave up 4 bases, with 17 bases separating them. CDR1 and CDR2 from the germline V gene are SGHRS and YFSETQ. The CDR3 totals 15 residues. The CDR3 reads CASSLRRLRRETQYF. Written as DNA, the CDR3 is TGCGCCAGCAGCCTCAGACGGTTAAGGAGAGAGACCCAGTACTTC.

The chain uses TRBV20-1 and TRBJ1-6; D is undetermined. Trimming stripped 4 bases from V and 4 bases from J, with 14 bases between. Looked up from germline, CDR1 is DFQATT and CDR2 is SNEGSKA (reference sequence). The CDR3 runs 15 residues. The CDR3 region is CSAIGATKYNSPLHF. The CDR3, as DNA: TGCAGTGCTATTGGCGCAACAAAATATAATTCACCCCTCCACTTT.

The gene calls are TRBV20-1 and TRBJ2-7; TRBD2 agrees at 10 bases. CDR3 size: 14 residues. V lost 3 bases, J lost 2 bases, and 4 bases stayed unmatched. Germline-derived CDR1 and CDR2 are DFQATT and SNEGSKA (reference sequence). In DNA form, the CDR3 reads TGCAGTGCTAGCCCTAGCGGGGGCACCTACGAGCAGTACTTC. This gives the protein CSASPSGGTYEQYF.

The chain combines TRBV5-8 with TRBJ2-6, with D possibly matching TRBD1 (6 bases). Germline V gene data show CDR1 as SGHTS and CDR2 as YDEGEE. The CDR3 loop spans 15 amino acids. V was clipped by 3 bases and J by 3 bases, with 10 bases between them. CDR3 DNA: TGTGCCAGCAGCTGGACAGCGGATGGGGCCAACGTCCTGACTTTC. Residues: CASSWTADGANVLTF.

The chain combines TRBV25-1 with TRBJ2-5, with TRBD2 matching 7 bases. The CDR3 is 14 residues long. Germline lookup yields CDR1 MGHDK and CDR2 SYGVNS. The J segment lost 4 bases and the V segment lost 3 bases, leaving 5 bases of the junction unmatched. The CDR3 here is CASSDGGRGETQYF. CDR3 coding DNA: TGTGCCAGCAGTGATGGGGGGAGGGGAGAGACCCAGTACTTC.

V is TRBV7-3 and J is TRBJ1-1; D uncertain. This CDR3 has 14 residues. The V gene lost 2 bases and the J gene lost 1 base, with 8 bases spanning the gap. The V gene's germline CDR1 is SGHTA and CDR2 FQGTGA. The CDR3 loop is CASSLADSNTEAFF. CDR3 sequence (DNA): TGTGCCAGCAGCTTAGCTGACTCGAACACTGAAGCTTTCTTT.

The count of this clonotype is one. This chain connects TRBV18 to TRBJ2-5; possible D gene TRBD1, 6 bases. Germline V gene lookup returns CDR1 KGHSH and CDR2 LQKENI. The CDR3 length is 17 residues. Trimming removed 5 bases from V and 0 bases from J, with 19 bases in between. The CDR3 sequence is CASSTSRGYTYQETQYF. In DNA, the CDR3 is TGTGCCAGCTCAACCTCCAGGGGATATACGTACCAAGAGACCCAGTACTTC.

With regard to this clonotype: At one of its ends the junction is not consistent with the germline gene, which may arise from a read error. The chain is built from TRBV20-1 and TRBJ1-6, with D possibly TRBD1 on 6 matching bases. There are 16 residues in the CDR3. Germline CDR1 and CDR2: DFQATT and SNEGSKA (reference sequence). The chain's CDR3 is CSARFGGADYSSPLHF. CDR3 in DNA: TGCAGTGCTAGATTCGGGGGGGCTGACTATAGTTCACCCCTCCACTTT.

This CDR3 reads CASSQGRDNEQFF. DNA for the CDR3: TGTGCCAGCAGCCAAGGCAGGGATAATGAGCAGTTCTTC. V is TRBV4-2 and J is TRBJ2-1; weak D call: TRBD1 (5 bases). This CDR3 region has 13 residues. Germline assignment: CDR1 LGHNA and CDR2 YNFKEQ. The V end was cut by 1 base, the J end by 7 bases, with 8 bases between.

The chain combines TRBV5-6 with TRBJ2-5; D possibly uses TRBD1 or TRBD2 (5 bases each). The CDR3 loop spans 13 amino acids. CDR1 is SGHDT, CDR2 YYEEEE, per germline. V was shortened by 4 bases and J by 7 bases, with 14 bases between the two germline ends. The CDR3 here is CASSRDAEGTQYF. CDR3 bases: TGTGCCAGCAGCCGGGACGCCGAAGGGACCCAGTACTTC.